This T cell receptor beta chain was sequenced in a study of PD-1 blockade in classical Hodgkin lymphoma. The V gene end was trimmed by 4 bases and the J gene end by 8 bases; junction bases not matched to a gene: 10. This CDR3 is 14 amino acids long. Germline V gene data show CDR1 as SGHTA and CDR2 as FQGNSA. The repertoire was sequenced with immunoSEQ multiplex PCR; TCRdb's copy has only in-frame clones and lacks some. Here the sample spans some 96,000 clones, roughly 79% being singletons. Patients all relapsed after autologous stem cell transplantation, and there was variation in brentuximab vedotin exposure.

The starting material was peripheral blood mononuclear cells (PBMCs), obtained before the second cycle of nivolumab. This receptor was taken from a human donor with classical Hodgkin lymphoma. V is TRBV7-2 and J is TRBJ1-2; 7 bases map to TRBD1. CDR3 protein: CASSSGTAGRGYTF. The CDR3 DNA is TGTGCCAGCAGCTCTGGGACAGCTGGTAGGGGCTACACCTTC.